This T cell receptor beta chain originates from a study of PD-1 blockade in mismatch repair-deficient tumors. The wider study: All were previously treated, progressing patients with approximately 12 mismatch repair-deficient cancer types. Study results and caveats: Tumor-resident clones, often undetectable pretreatment in blood, expanded then contracted after pembrolizumab.

The method was immunoSEQ multiplex PCR; TCRdb's version includes in-frame clones alone and lacks a portion of them. The sample lists roughly 120,000 clones, 88% occurring once. The CDR3 contains 15 residues. V dropped 0 bases and J dropped 8 bases, with 14 bases sitting between them. The germline V gene encodes CDR1 SGDLS and CDR2 YYNGEE. This clone ranks as medium-sized. Its antigen is currently unknown. PCR or immunohistochemistry showed mismatch repair deficiency in every enrolled patient. TCR sequencing covered a few patients who responded to pembrolizumab. The V and J genes are TRBV9 and TRBJ1-4; no reliable D call. The TCR sequence derives from an adult with mismatch repair-deficient cancer. Sample: peripheral blood, taken approximately 69 weeks after starting pembrolizumab. The CDR3 nucleotides read TGTGCCAGCAGCGTAGAGGCTTTCAGCCACGAAAAACTGTTTTTT. This codes for CASSVEAFSHEKLFF.